This TCR beta chain was captured by sequencing in a study of tumor and adjacent non-tumor tissue in lung cancer (dated by TCRdb to 2017 to 2018). Broadly, across the study: By cancer type, the cohort comprised under 15 adenocarcinoma patients, 2 squamous cell carcinoma patients and 1 small cell lung cancer patient. TCRbeta CDR3 sequencing was performed on 30 to 35 paired specimens, with one tumor sample and one normal lung sample collected per patient. Sequencing produced around 130,000,000 productive TCRbeta reads in total, an average of about 4 million reads per sample. The roughly 15 patients were aged roughly 31 to 80 years, included ten or so men and 5 women, and had TNM stage I to III disease. The study compared bulk TCRbeta repertoires from lung tumor tissue and matched distant non-tumor lung tissue of under 16 lung cancer patients. The research as a whole found: The cohort had only around 14 patients, and the authors noted that larger samples and more detailed clinical data are needed. In normal lung, the top 100 clones accounted for a significantly larger cumulative share of the repertoire than in tumor tissue. Tumor tissue showed significantly higher TCR diversity (inverse Simpson) than normal lung tissue, at around 450 vs 150 (P = 0.0075, Mann-Whitney U test). Because peripheral blood was not sequenced, the blood TCRbeta repertoires of the lung cancer patients in the study went unexamined. Significantly higher TCR diversity was found in younger patients, and higher tumor TCR diversity was associated with shorter overall and disease-free survival. Neither the sequencing platform nor unique molecular identifiers are named or mentioned anywhere in the methods.

Bulk unsorted tissue served as the source for RNA extraction, and RNA quality was assessed using a NanoDrop ND-1000 and an Agilent 2100. Donors were newly diagnosed lung cancer patients admitted for thoracic surgery in China between August and November 2014, without prior chemotherapy. The study excluded patients who had received radiotherapy or chemotherapy before or who had another cancer at the same time. Pieces of surgical tissue measuring roughly 1-2.2 cm3 were kept in RNAlater solution and held at -80 degrees C until needed. As a fraction of the sample, this clonotype is large (0.1 to 1%). The antigen this receptor binds is unknown. No quality values exist for individual bases; no much larger clone is one base distant. V and J lose 1 base and 4 bases, and a span of 6 bases separates them. Measured from the cysteine to the phenylalanine, the CDR3 is 13 residues long. Of the read, only the CDR3 DNA is kept; its 39 bases are in frame from base 1. Based on the germline V gene, the CDR1 and CDR2 sequences are SGHAT and FQNNGV.

The library was produced with multiplex PCR. Sequenced using an Illumina HiSeq 2500. TCRbeta libraries were constructed through three rounds of nested PCR with primers (Table S4) according to protocols adapted from ARM-PCR. PCR products of 200-500 bp were gel-excised and purified with the QIAquick gel extraction kit before sequencing. In the original analysis: Trimmomatic was used to clean the reads, FLASH merged the cleaned reads into complete CDR3 sequences, and MiTCR assigned the sequences to V(D)J germline segments. Clonal diversity was computed as the inverse Simpson's index with VDJtools. A read counted as productive if the sequence was in-frame and lacked a premature stop codon. Starting from the raw public reads, TCRdb applied fastp trimming at Q25, assembled clones with MiXCR and retained in-frame beta chains. Merged by CDR3 protein, the rows form single entries marked with the most common genes and DNA. The V and J calls were not made by the authors but by TCRdb's processing. The sample table records about 75,000 distinct CDR3 sequences; 60% to 85% of these occur just once. The top ten constitute roughly 12% of the sample.

Sample: lung tumor tissue. The sequence joins TRBV11-2 to TRBJ2-3, with the D gene uncertain. The receptor's source is a woman in her forties or fifties with non-small cell lung cancer. The CDR3 amino acid sequence is: CASSLAESDTQYF. The nucleotides are TGTGCCAGCAGCTTAGCGGAGTCAGATACGCAGTATTTT.